Each of the 12 T cell receptor beta chains below was sequenced from the same sample in a study of T cell responses to AZD1222 COVID-19 vaccine. The method was immunoSEQ multiplex PCR; TCRdb's version includes in-frame clones alone and lacks a portion of them. The sample contains 77,000 or so clones, roughly 88% of which appear only once. Material: peripheral blood, obtained on day 0 of AZD1222 vaccination. These receptors were obtained from an adult in good health.

The V call is TRBV11-2, the J call TRBJ2-7; possibly TRBD2 for D (5 bases). V dropped 8 bases and J dropped 3 bases, with 11 bases sitting between them. This CDR3 spans 12 amino acids. The germline gives CDR1 SGHAT, CDR2 FQNNGV. The CDR3 sequence is CASLHGDYEQYF. CDR3 in DNA: TGTGCCAGCCTACACGGGGACTACGAGCAGTACTTC.

The rearrangement joins TRBV19 to TRBJ1-2; D call uncertain. The V and J ends lost 3 bases and 3 bases respectively, with 11 bases between them. The germline gives CDR1 LNHDA, CDR2 SQIVND (reference sequence). The CDR3 covers 14 residues. CDR3 sequence reads: CASSIVTIDYGYTF. The CDR3 nucleotides are TGTGCCAGTAGTATCGTTACGATTGACTATGGCTACACCTTC.

This sequence joins TRBV5-4 and TRBJ2-1; D perhaps matches TRBD2 (5 bases). The germline V gene encodes CDR1 SGHNT and CDR2 YYREEE (reference sequence). Trimming removed 0 bases from V and 9 bases from J, with 7 bases in between. The CDR3 runs to 12 residues. CDR3 DNA: TGTGCCAGCAGCTTGGACGGGGTTGAGCAGTTCTTC. Its translation is CASSLDGVEQFF.

In its sample, this clone was seen a few times. This chain uses TRBV7-2 with TRBJ2-1; D is ambiguous. This CDR3 contains 13 residues. Germline values: CDR1 SGHTA, CDR2 FQGNSA. The V end was cut by 5 bases, the J end by 6 bases, with 11 bases between. CDR3 nucleotides: TGTGCCAGCAGCCTACCAGGCGTCAATGAGCAGTTCTTC. This sequence encodes CASSLPGVNEQFF.

The chain is built from TRBV29-1 and TRBJ1-5; 9 nucleotides agree with TRBD1. CDR3 size: 12 residues. Germline V lookup: CDR1 SQVTM, CDR2 ANQGSEA. With 6 bases clipped from V and 5 bases from J, the junction kept 2 bases outside the gene matches. CDR3 loop: CSVRTGDQPQHF. CDR3 in DNA: TGCAGCGTACGGACAGGGGATCAGCCCCAGCATTTT.

CDR3 residues: CASRAQQGISTEAFF. The CDR3 region has the DNA TGTGCCAGCAGAGCACAACAGGGGATTAGCACTGAAGCTTTCTTT. The chain couples TRBV6-4 to TRBJ1-1; TRBD1 matches at 7 bases. Germline CDR1 and CDR2: MRHNA and SNTAGT. The V segment lost 6 bases and the J segment 4 bases; nucleotides outside the gene matches: 11. The CDR3 spans 15 residues.

The V call is TRBV11-2, the J call TRBJ2-3; D unclear. CDR1 and CDR2 from the germline V gene are SGHAT and FQNNGV. This CDR3 region has 16 residues. With 1 base removed from V and 0 bases from J, the gap between germline ends came to 11 bases. In DNA form, the CDR3 reads TGTGCCAGCAGCTTAGGAGGACGGGTGAGCACAGATACGCAGTATTTT. It codes for CASSLGGRVSTDTQYF.

The rearrangement links TRBV5-1 to TRBJ1-5, with no clear D. V dropped 0 bases and J dropped 0 bases, with 4 bases sitting between them. From germline, CDR1 is SGHRS and CDR2 YFSETQ. This CDR3 contains 14 residues. CDR3 DNA: TGCGCCAGCAGCTTGGGCGGTAGCAATCAGCCCCAGCATTTT. It translates to CASSLGGSNQPQHF.

The J gene is TRBJ2-3, the V gene TRBV7-2; TRBD2 matches 9 bases. The CDR3 is 17 amino acids. Germline CDR1 and CDR2: SGHTA and FQGNSA. V lost 1 base and J lost 0; bases outside the gene matches: 5. CDR3 amino acids: CASSLVRTSASTDTQYF. The DNA of the CDR3 is TGTGCCAGCAGCTTAGTGAGGACTAGCGCCAGCACAGATACGCAGTATTTT.

The chain recombines TRBV6-4 with TRBJ2-1, with 8 nucleotides matching TRBD2. CDR3 length: 14 residues. J lost 7 bases, V lost 8 bases, and 10 bases had no gene match. CDR1 and CDR2 (germline): MRHNA, SNTAGT. The CDR3 region is CASVETPGGNEQFF. As DNA, the CDR3 is TGTGCCAGCGTGGAGACGCCGGGGGGGAATGAGCAGTTCTTC.

V usage is TRBV5-1 and J usage is TRBJ2-5; the D is unclear. V was shortened by 2 bases and J by 1 base, with 6 bases between the two germline ends. Germline-derived CDR1 and CDR2 are SGHRS and YFSETQ. The CDR3 extends over 13 amino acids. The CDR3 nucleotides read TGCGCCAGCAGCTTTGGCACCCAAGAGACCCAGTACTTC. Residues: CASSFGTQETQYF.

This chain joins TRBV7-9 and TRBJ1-2; TRBD1 is a possible D gene (6 bases). This CDR3 is built from 13 residues. Trimming left V 5 bases short and J 13 bases short, with 20 bases between. Germline assignment: CDR1 SEHNR and CDR2 FQNEAQ (reference sequence). CDR3 nucleotides: TGTGCCAGCAGCAATCCAGGGGTTGGCTTTTCCACCTTC. Protein: CASSNPGVGFSTF.